The clone carrying this T cell receptor (beta chain) was found many times. The CDR3 runs 14 residues. CDR1 and CDR2 (germline): DFQATT, SNEGSKA (reference sequence). V lost 3 bases, J lost 6 bases, and 5 bases stayed unmatched. TCRdb reanalysed the 5' RACE reads using MiXCR and keeps one entry per CDR3 protein. The sample carries 84,000 or so distinct CDR3 sequences, approximately 10% recorded once. This specimen comes from a study of neurological immune-mediated disorders. The clonotype originates from a man in his forties in good health. V usage is TRBV20-1 and J usage is TRBJ2-7; 13 nucleotides agree with TRBD2. Material for sequencing was PBMCs. Here the CDR3 reads CSARGLAGLGEQYF. The CDR3 DNA is TGCAGTGCTAGGGGACTAGCGGGGCTGGGCGAGCAGTACTTC.